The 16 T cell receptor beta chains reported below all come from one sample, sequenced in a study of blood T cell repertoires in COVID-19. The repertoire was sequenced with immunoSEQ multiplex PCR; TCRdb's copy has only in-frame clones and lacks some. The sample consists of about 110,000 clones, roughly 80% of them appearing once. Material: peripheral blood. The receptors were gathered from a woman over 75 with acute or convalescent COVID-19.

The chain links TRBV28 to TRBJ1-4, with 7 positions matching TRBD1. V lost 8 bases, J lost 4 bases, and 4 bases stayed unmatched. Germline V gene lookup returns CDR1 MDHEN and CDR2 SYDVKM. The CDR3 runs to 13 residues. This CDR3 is CASGTVINEKLFF. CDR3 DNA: TGTGCCAGCGGGACAGTGATTAATGAAAAACTGTTTTTT.

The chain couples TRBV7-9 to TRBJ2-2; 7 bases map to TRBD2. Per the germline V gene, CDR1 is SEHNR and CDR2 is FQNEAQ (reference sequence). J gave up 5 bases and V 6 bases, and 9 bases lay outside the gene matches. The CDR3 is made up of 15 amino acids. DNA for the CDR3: TGTGCCAGCAGGGGGCTAGCGGCGGGGACCGGGGAGCTGTTTTTT. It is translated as CASRGLAAGTGELFF.

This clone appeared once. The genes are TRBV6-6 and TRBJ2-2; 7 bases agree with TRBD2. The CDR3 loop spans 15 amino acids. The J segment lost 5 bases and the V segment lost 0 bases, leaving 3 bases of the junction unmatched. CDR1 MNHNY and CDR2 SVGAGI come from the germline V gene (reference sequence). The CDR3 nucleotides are TGTGCCAGCAGTTACTCGACTAGCTATACCGGGGAGCTGTTTTTT. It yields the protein CASSYSTSYTGELFF.

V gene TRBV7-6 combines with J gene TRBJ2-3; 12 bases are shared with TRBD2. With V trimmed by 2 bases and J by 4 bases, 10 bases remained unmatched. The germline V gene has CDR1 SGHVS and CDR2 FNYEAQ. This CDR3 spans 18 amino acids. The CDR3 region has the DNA TGTGCCAGCAGCTTAAAAATCCTAGCGGGAGGGCAAGCAGATACGCAGTATTTT. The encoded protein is CASSLKILAGGQADTQYF.

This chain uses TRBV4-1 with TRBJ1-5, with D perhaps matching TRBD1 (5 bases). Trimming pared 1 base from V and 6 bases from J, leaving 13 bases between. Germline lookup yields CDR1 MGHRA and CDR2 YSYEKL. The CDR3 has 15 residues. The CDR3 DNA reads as TGCGCCAGCAGCCAAGGGGGACTGTTCGGTCAGCCCCAGCATTTT. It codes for CASSQGGLFGQPQHF.

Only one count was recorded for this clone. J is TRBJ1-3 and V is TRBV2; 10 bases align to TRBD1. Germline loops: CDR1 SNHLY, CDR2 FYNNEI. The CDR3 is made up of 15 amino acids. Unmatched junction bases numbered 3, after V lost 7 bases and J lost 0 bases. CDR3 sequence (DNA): TGTGCCAGCAAAAGGACAGGGGGCTCTGGAAACACCATATATTTT. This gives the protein CASKRTGGSGNTIYF.

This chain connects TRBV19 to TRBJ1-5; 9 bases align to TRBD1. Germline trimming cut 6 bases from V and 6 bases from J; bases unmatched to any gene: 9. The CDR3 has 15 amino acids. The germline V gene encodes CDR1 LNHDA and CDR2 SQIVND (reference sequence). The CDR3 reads CASRERTGVIQPQHF. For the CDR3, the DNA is TGTGCCAGTAGGGAAAGGACAGGGGTTATTCAGCCCCAGCATTTT. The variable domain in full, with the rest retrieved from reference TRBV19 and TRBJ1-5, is DGGITQSPKYLFRKEGQNVTLSCEQNLNHDAMYWYRQDPGQGLRLIYYSQIVNDFQKGDIAEGYSVSREKKESFPLTVTSAQKNPTAFYLCASRERTGVIQPQHFGDGTRLSIL.

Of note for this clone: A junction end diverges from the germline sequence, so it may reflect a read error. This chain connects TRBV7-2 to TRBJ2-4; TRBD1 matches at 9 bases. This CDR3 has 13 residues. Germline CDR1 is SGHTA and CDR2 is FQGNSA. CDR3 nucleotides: TGTGCCAGCAGCTTAAGGAGGACAGGGGCTTTGAACTTC. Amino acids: CASSLRRTGALNF.

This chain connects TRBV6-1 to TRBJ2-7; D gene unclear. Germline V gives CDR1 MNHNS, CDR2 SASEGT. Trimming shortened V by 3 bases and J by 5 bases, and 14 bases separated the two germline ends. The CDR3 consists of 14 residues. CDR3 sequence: CASSDGRSGHEQYF. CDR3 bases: TGTGCCAGCAGTGACGGCAGATCAGGTCACGAGCAGTACTTC.

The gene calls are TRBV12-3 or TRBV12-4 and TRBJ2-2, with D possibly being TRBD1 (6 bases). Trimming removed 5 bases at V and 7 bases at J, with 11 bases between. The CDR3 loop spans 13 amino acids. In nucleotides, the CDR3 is TGTGCCAGCAGTCCGCAGGGGATCGGGGAGCTGTTTTTT. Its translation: CASSPQGIGELFF.

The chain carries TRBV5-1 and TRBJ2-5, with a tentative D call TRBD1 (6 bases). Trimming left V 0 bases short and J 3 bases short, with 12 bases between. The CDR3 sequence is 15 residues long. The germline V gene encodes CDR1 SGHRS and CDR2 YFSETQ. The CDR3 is CASSLANRAEETQYF. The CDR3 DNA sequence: TGCGCCAGCAGCTTGGCCAACAGGGCCGAAGAGACCCAGTACTTC.

This CDR3 reads CASSISRNTEAFF. The DNA for the CDR3 is TGTGCCAGCAGTATCTCTCGGAACACTGAAGCTTTCTTT. J is TRBJ1-1 and V is TRBV6-5; no reliable D call. The CDR3 contains 13 residues. V was trimmed by 5 bases and J by 1 base, leaving 8 bases between them. Germline assignment: CDR1 MNHEY and CDR2 SVGAGI.

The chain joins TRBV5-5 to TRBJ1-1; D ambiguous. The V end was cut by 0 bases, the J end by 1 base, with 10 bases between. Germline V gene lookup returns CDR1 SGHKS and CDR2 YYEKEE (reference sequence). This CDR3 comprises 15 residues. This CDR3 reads CASSLALYKNTEAFF. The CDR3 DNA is TGTGCCAGCAGCTTGGCCTTATACAAGAACACTGAAGCTTTCTTT.

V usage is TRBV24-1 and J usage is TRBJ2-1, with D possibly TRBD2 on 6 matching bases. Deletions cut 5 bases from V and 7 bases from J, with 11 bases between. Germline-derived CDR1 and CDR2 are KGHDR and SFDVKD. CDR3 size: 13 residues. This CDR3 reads CATSAPGGNEQFF. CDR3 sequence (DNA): TGTGCCACCAGTGCTCCCGGAGGGAATGAGCAGTTCTTC.

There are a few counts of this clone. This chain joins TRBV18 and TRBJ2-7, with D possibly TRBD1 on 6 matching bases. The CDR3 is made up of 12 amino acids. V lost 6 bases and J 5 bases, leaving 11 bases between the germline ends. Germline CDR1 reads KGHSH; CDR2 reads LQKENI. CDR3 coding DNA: TGTGCCAGCTCTCCTACAGGGAACGAGCAGTACGTC. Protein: CASSPTGNEQYV.

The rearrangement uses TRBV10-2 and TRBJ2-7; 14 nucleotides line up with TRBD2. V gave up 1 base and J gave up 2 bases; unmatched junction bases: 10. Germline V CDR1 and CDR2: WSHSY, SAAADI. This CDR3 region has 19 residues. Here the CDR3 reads CASSEYKTSGRARPYEQYF. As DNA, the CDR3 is TGCGCCAGCAGTGAGTACAAGACTAGCGGGAGGGCCCGGCCCTACGAGCAGTACTTC.